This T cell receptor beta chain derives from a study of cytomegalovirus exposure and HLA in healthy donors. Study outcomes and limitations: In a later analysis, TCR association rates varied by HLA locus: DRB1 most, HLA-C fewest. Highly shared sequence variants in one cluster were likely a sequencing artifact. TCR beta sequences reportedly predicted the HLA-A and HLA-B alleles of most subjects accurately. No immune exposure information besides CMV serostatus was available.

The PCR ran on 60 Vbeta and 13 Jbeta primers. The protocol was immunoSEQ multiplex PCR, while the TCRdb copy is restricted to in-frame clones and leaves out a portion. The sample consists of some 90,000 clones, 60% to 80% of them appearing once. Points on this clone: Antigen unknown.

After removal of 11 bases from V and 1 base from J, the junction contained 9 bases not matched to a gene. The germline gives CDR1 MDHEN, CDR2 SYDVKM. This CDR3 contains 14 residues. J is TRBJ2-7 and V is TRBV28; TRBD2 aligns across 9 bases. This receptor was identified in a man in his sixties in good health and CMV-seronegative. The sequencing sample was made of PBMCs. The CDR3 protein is CAATGREGSYEQYF. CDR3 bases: TGTGCCGCCACGGGGCGGGAGGGATCCTACGAGCAGTACTTC.